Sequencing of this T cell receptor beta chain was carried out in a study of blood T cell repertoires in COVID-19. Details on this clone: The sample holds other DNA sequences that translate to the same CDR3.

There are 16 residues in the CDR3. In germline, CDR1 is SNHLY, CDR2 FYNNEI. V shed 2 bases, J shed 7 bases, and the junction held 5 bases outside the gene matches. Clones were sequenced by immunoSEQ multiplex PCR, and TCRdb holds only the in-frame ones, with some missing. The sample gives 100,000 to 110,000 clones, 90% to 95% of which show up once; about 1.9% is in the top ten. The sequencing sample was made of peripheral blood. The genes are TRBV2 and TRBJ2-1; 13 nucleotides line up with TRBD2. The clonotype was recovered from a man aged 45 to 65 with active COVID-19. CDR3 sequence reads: CASSEMGLAGRNEQFF. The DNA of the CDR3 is TGTGCCAGCAGTGAAATGGGACTAGCGGGACGTAATGAGCAGTTCTTC.